Presented here are 5 T cell receptor beta chains from one specimen sequenced in a study of CD8 T cells in Susac syndrome. Random hexamers were used to reverse transcribe the RNA input (0.5 to 1 ug). TCRdb itself ran the immunoSEQ multiplex PCR reads through MiXCR, one entry per CDR3 protein. The table records 100,000 to 150,000 distinct CDR3 sequences, around 96% of them present only once. Source material: CD4+ T cells from PBMCs. These receptors came from a human donor in good health.

The chain links TRBV5-1 to TRBJ2-1, with 9 bases aligning to TRBD2. The CDR3 covers 15 residues. CDR1 and CDR2 from the germline V gene are SGHRS and YFSETQ. V trimming: 3 bases; J trimming: 4 bases; junction bases outside the gene matches: 5. The chain's CDR3 is CASSSLAGKYNEQFF. The CDR3 DNA reads TGCGCCAGCAGCTCCCTAGCGGGGAAGTACAATGAGCAGTTCTTC.

The rearrangement joins TRBV6-5 to TRBJ2-6; D could derive from TRBD1 or TRBD2 (5 bases each). This CDR3 is 21 amino acids long. The V end was cut by 2 bases, the J end by 0 bases, with 23 bases between. Looked up from germline, CDR1 is MNHEY and CDR2 is SVGAGI. The CDR3 reads CASSYARGMVSGTSGANVLTF. CDR3 DNA sequence: TGTGCCAGCAGTTACGCGAGGGGTATGGTTTCAGGAACCTCTGGGGCCAACGTCCTGACTTTC.

The chain carries TRBV6-1 and TRBJ2-3; D is perhaps TRBD2 (6 bases). CDR3 size: 16 residues. The germline CDR1 and CDR2 sequences are MNHNS and SASEGT. Trimming took off 6 bases at V and 4 bases at J, with 20 bases between the two ends. CDR3 nucleotides: TGTGCCAGCAGCCCGGGACTCACGACGGCGGCAGATACGCAGTATTTT. Protein product: CASSPGLTTAADTQYF.

This chain uses TRBV5-1 with TRBJ1-1; D is ambiguous. CDR3 length equals 13 residues. V lost 3 bases and J 2 bases, leaving 8 bases between the germline ends. CDR1 is SGHRS, CDR2 YFSETQ, per germline. CDR3 in DNA: TGCGCCAGCAGCTCTGGCAGTAACACTGAAGCTTTCTTT. Its translation: CASSSGSNTEAFF.

The V and J genes are TRBV6-6 and TRBJ2-2, with 10 nucleotides matching TRBD2. Trimming took 7 bases from V and 5 from J; bases not matched to a gene: 10. Germline CDR1 reads MNHNY; CDR2 reads SVGAGI (reference sequence). The CDR3 runs 16 residues. CDR3: CASTLASGRNTGELFF. DNA for the CDR3: TGTGCCAGCACATTGGCTAGCGGGAGAAATACCGGGGAGCTGTTTTTT.